This TCR beta chain was observed in a study of tumor-infiltrating lymphocytes in localized non-small cell lung cancer. In the study overall: The cohort mixed smokers and never-smokers, several histologies, and some post-neoadjuvant-chemotherapy samples.

Trimming pared 2 bases from V and 0 bases from J, leaving 10 bases between. The CDR3 has 15 residues. Germline V gene data show CDR1 as SGHTA and CDR2 as FQGNSA. Study findings and constraints: T-cell fraction did not differ between immunotypes IM1 and IM2. Only some patients had TCR sequencing, depending on available tissue.

Profiling relied on immunoSEQ multiplex PCR, and the TCRdb table lists in-frame clones only, not all of them. Of about 25,000 clones listed, 69% are singletons. As concerns this clone: The antigen remains undetermined.

The gene calls are TRBV7-2 and TRBJ2-5; weak D call: TRBD2 (6 bases). This sequence was found in a human donor with non-small cell lung cancer. Material: lung tumor tissue. This chain's CDR3 is CASSLLGGYQETQYF. The CDR3 DNA is TGTGCCAGCAGCTTATTGGGGGGATACCAAGAGACCCAGTACTTC.